One TCR beta chain is described in this entry. This receptor's antigen is unknown. The sequencer was a NextSeq 550. The Human TCR Profiling Kit (MiLaboratory) was used to prepare UMI-labeled 5' RACE TRB cDNA libraries. The full amount of extracted RNA was used for cDNA synthesis, and the full amount of resulting cDNA was used for PCR amplification. The libraries were made side by side, with each library going through the same number of PCR cycles. Regarding the original processing steps: With a requirement of at least two reads per UMI, MIGEC and MiXCR extracted about 50,000 +/- 10,000 unique UMI-labeled TRB cDNA molecules per library. Each library averaged about 38,000 +/- 11,000 functional in-frame TRB CDR3 nucleotide clonotypes without stop codons. After downsampling to 5000 UMI-labeled TRB molecules per sample, diversity metrics such as normalized Shannon-Wiener and Chao1 were calculated in VDJtools. VDJtools computed clonotype-size-weighted physicochemical properties of the central five CDR3 residues: interaction energy, strength, volume and Kidera factor 4. TCRdb reprocessed the reads; each CDR3 protein sequence makes one entry, and DNA is unavailable. The V and J calls were not made by the authors but by TCRdb's processing. This sample's table contains more than 4,500 distinct CDR3 sequences. The top ten clonotypes cover about 2.2% of the sample.

Each CD8+ T cell subset was flow-sorted in triplicate, with fewer than 350,000 cells per subset placed directly into RLT lysis buffer. To keep memory contaminants out, a stringent definition of naive CD8+ T cells was applied: CD45RO-CCR7+CD27+CD95-. Using standard density gradient centrifugation, peripheral blood mononuclear cells were isolated from buffy coats. A FACSAria III was used to flow-sort naive CD8+ T cells into CXCR3-negative and CXCR3-positive populations. Total RNA was extracted from sorted cells with an RNeasy Mini Kit. CDR3 length: 13 amino acids, cysteine to phenylalanine. Only the protein is on record. According to the germline V gene, CDR1 reads SQVTM and CDR2 reads ANQGSEA. The data were obtained in a study of CXCR3-negative and CXCR3-positive naive CD8 T cells (dated by TCRdb to the late 2010s). Study-wide context: In total, about 150 million TRB reads were obtained, which works out to roughly 1.5 +/- 0.3 million reads per library. Diversity and physicochemical repertoire analyses were performed on about a dozen donors pooled from two independent experiments. For the TRBV-TRBJ cluster analysis, the naive subsets came from about five donors, while the memory cells came from 3 donors.

Paper-wide results and their limitations: TRB CDR3s from CXCR3-positive naive cells showed higher hydrophobicity (lower Kidera factor 4), lower energy, and higher strength and volume indices than CXCR3-negative naive cells. Freshly isolated PBMCs were used for most assays because CXCR3 expression partially decreased after cryopreservation. Repertoire diversity was comparably high in both naive subsets but much lower in memory CD8+ T cells. Because surface CD5, which is linked to self-reactivity in mice, was comparable between the naive subsets, TCR interaction strength was also inferred from TRB CDR3 physicochemical properties. Naive CXCR3-negative and CXCR3-positive cells from the same donor showed similar TRBV-TRBJ usage, whereas memory cells showed distinct patterns.

Sample: naive CXCR3+ CD8+ T cells from blood. Interpreted using the paper, the cell subset or site label stands for: CD45RO-CCR7+CD27+CD95- naive CD8+ T cells expressing CXCR3 (TNR3+). The receptor was isolated from a human donor in good health. Some clones in this sample may be carry-over from other donors' samples. Rearrangement joined TRBV29-1 to TRBJ2-7. The CDR3 region: CSVVGGKYYEQYF.